The T cell receptor beta chain described here comes from a study of T cells in Graves' hyperthyroidism and ophthalmopathy. Unmatched junction bases numbered 3, after V lost 2 bases and J lost 8 bases. Germline values: CDR1 SGHTA, CDR2 FQGNSA. The CDR3 has 14 residues. Broader study findings: Ophthalmopathy got predicted by the model a median around 6.8 months before its onset.

This clonotype has ten or more counts. Antigen: not known. It was RNA transcripts that yielded the amplified TCR beta CDR3 regions. Primed by the HTBI set, a first-round RT-PCR was run on the TCR CDR3. TCRdb reprocessed the multiplex PCR reads via MiXCR and lists one record per CDR3 protein. The table records about 560,000 distinct CDR3 sequences, roughly 17% of them present only once. The chain employs TRBV7-2 and TRBJ2-1; TRBD2 agrees at 10 bases. The TCR was taken from a woman younger than 35 with Graves' hyperthyroidism. Specimen: blood. CDR3 sequence reads: CASSLSGGGYEQFF. Here the CDR3 DNA reads TGTGCCAGCAGCTTAAGCGGGGGGGGCTATGAGCAGTTCTTC.